This T cell receptor (beta chain) was identified during a study of blood T cell repertoires in COVID-19. Study-level information: Acute-phase and convalescent COVID-19 samples originated in the United States, Italy and Spain. Sample material is recorded as cDNA or gDNA derived from T cells, B-cell-depleted T cells, or PBMCs.

Original data processing: Amplification of reference gene primers provided the estimated nucleated cell counts. Clones were sequenced by immunoSEQ multiplex PCR, and TCRdb holds only the in-frame ones, with some missing. Clonal size and the V and J genes are those of that table, whereas D and trimming came from the DNA. The sample has 150,000 to 200,000 clones, about 85% seen once. Trimming cost V 9 bases and J 1 base; bases outside gene matches: 20. CDR3 length: 18 residues. Germline CDR1 and CDR2: KGHSH and LQKENI. The source material was peripheral blood. This sequence joins TRBV18 and TRBJ1-1, with 7 bases matching TRBD1. The origin of this receptor is a human donor with acute or convalescent COVID-19. The donor label of this sample is uncertain. The CDR3 DNA sequence: TGTGCCAGTTCGCAAAAGGATCACAGGGGACGTAGGAACACTGAAGCTTTCTTT. Its protein product is CASSQKDHRGRRNTEAFF.